This T cell receptor (beta chain) was captured in a study of shared T cell receptors in the human thymus. Germline lookup yields CDR1 MGHDK and CDR2 SYGVNS. V was shortened by 6 bases and J by 7 bases, with 22 bases between the two germline ends. There are 16 residues in the CDR3. Measured with immunoSEQ multiplex PCR; TCRdb has only the in-frame clones, and not every one. This repertoire shows hundreds of thousands of clones, about 89% found once; its top ten account for 0.0094%. This same sample was also taken into another study, of human thymus T cells. This second study says: Thymic tissue was derived from resections collected during corrective heart surgery.

The sequence came from a boy younger than two with a congenital heart defect. Input material: thymocytes. The chain links TRBV25-1 to TRBJ2-1, with D maybe TRBD2 (6 bases). DNA for the CDR3: TGTGCCAGCAGGGAGACTAGTCCTCGACTCTTTAATGAGCAGTTCTTC. This gives the protein CASRETSPRLFNEQFF.